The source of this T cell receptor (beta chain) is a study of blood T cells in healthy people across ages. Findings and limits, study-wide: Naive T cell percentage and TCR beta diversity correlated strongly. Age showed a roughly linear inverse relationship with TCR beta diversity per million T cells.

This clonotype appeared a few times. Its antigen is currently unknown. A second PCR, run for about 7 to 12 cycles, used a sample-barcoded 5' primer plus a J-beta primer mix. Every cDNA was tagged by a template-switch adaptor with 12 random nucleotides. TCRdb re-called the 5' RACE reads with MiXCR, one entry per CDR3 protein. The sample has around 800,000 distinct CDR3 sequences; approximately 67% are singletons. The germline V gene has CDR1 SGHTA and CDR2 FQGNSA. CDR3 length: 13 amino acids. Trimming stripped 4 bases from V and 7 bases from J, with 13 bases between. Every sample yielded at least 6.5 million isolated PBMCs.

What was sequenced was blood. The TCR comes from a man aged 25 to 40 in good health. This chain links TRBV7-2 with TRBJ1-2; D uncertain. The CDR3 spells CASSSLDGGGYTF. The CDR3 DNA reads TGTGCCAGCAGCTCCCTGGATGGAGGTGGCTACACCTTC. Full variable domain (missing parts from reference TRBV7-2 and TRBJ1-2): GAGVSQSPSNKVTEKGKDVELRCDPISGHTALYWYRQSLGQGLEFLIYFQGNSAPDKSGLPSDRFSAERTGGSVSTLTIQRTQQEDSAVYLCASSSLDGGGYTFGSGTRLTVV.